This TCR beta chain was sequenced for a study of cytomegalovirus exposure and HLA in healthy donors (dated by TCRdb to about 2017). About the study as a whole: An earlier analysis of roughly 500 of the donors reported 276 Gb of sequence data and approximately 120 million unique TCR beta sequences obtained from some 170 million T cells. Approximately 300 gigabases of sequencing data and roughly 80 million unique TCR sequences made up an early release that covered approximately 620 HLA-typed donors. Of the 350 to 450 genotyped donors, roughly 76% were placed in the genetic ancestry cluster associated with self-reported Caucasian donors. The aim of the study was to test whether cataloging public T cell receptors could identify signatures of past pathogen exposure. The study profiled the T cell repertoires of 500 to 800 subjects by immunosequencing and related them to cytomegalovirus serostatus. Besides the first cohort of 500 to 700 subjects, a separate validation cohort made up of 120 different subjects was used. To predict cytomegalovirus infection status, the study combined high-throughput TCR immunosequencing, statistical association of individual TCRs with disease status, and machine learning. A later analysis re-analyzed previously published TCR beta repertoires from about 730 donors and added high-resolution HLA genotyping to study TCR occurrence patterns. Rather than using new phenotypic data, the later analysis identified candidate immune exposures from TCR beta sequences and from how often those sequences occurred across donors. In an earlier analysis of a few hundred of the donors, high-throughput TCR beta sequencing was used to judge whether each TCR beta V gene segment behaved as functional or pseudogenic. Donor age, sex, ethnicity and CMV serostatus were collected together with the repertoire data. Genome-wide SNP genotypes for about three fifths of the 666 donors were used in a later genetic analysis, which treated that subset as a discovery cohort. Every repertoire in the discovery cohort had been generated on one and the same sequencing platform. HLA typing included class I and class II loci at four-digit resolution. The number of donors typed differed by locus, with 629-630 for A, B, C, DRB1 and DQB1, approximately 500 for DQA1, 600 to 610 for DPA1, and 450 to 480 for DPB1. About 5 DR-DQ haplotypes were handled as single units for association and clustering, since linkage in the cohort was strong. Among 300 to 450 genotyped donors of the cohort, an average of approximately 240,000 unique TCR beta nucleotide sequences were sequenced per donor, roughly 18% of them non-productive. Overall results and qualifications from the work: A later analysis associated approximately 17,000 TCR beta sequences with specific HLA alleles at a false discovery rate of 0.05. A further reported finding was that TCR beta sequences accurately predicted the HLA-A and HLA-B alleles for most subjects in the first cohort. Assigning TCR associations to individual alleles was difficult when HLA alleles, especially DR and DQ, strongly co-occurred. Because counts were too low, some 17 rarely observed V segments, including chromosome 9 orphons, were left out of the earlier analysis of 500 to 650 of the donors. The classifier was reported to diagnose cytomegalovirus status with high specificity and sensitivity in both the original cohort and the validation cohort. An earlier analysis of around 600 of the donors showed that most TCR beta V segments appeared in productive rearrangements either about 90% or about 30% of the time, which broadly matched IMGT annotations. In this cohort, only TCR beta chains were sequenced, and detectable features were limited by the absence of alpha or paired-chain data. A total of some 180 TCR beta chains were listed by the study as associated with cytomegalovirus. Several of the top co-occurrence clusters appeared to be linked to parvovirus B19, influenza, CMV and Epstein-Barr virus, according to a later analysis. A cluster of highly shared sequence variants was judged likely to be a technical artifact of the sequencing pipeline. In a later genetic analysis, a missense DCLRE1C variant was associated with V-gene and J-gene trimming of TCR beta chains, and the association was replicated in an independent cohort. In a later analysis, the rate of TCR association differed among HLA loci, with DRB1 alleles having the most associated TCRs and HLA-C alleles having the fewest. HLA typing was unavailable for some donors at each locus, so association tests used only the typed subset. Most CMV-associated TCR beta chains appeared to be HLA-restricted in a later analysis, and the HLA associations seemed to be driven largely by CMV exposure. A few of the identified cytomegalovirus-associated TCR beta chains were confirmed in vitro to be specific for cytomegalovirus antigens. According to a later genetic analysis, donors in an Asian-associated ancestry cluster had fewer N-insertions in productive TCRs than the roughly 670-donor mean. The presence/absence analyses assumed that sequencing depth was roughly uniform across donors, and that assumption may not be true. In a later analysis, HLA-associated TCR beta chains were found to be more clonally expanded and to have lower generation probabilities than equally common non-associated chains. The authors suggested that the approach could potentially be generalized to other disease states and immunological phenotypes. CMV serostatus was the only immune exposure information available for the cohort. Correlated functional status among segregating V segments might be attributable to linkage disequilibrium, but an unknown experimental factor could not be ruled out. Most TCR sequences were observed very rarely across donors, whereas some public TCRs were present in many individuals.

Worth noting for this clone: Its recognized antigen is unknown. Qualities for individual bases were not recorded, and no much larger clone is one base off.

Libraries were prepared through the immunoSEQ multiplex PCR assay. A mixture of 60 forward primers for TCR Vbeta segments and 13 reverse primers for TCR Jbeta segments was used in the multiplex PCR. A multiplex PCR assay on genomic DNA amplified the CDR3 region of rearranged TCR beta genes. The amplified TCR beta libraries were sequenced on the Illumina HiSeq System as 87-base-pair reads. The study's own analysis went as follows. Across the 600 to 700 repertoires, a later analysis counted 80 million or so unique TCR beta chains, around 10 million of which were shared by at least two donors. To remove PCR and sequencing errors, raw reads were error-corrected and collapsed into unique sequences using a nearest-neighbor algorithm that merged closely related sequences. Alignment of CDR3 sequences to IMGT reference sequences was used to assign V, D and J gene segments. Each retained sequence needed at least a six-nucleotide match to both a V gene segment and a J gene segment. A rearrangement was called productive if the CDR3 had no stop codons and remained in frame with V and J, and every other rearrangement was called non-productive. Following IMGT convention, CDR3 was defined as the stretch from the second conserved V-encoded cysteine up to the conserved J-encoded phenylalanine. Sequences without an unambiguous match to a single V gene segment were excluded from the earlier analysis of about 630 of the donors. An earlier analysis of a few hundred of the donors classified V segments as functional when productive rearrangements were above 56.7% and as segregating when the standard deviation between donors was above 5%. A statistical classification framework was developed to diagnose cytomegalovirus status using the catalog of TCR beta chain sequences. V and J gene assignment, in a later analysis, came from comparing TCR nucleotide sequences with IMGT/GENE-DB human TR gene sequences. The TCRdist pipeline was used in a later analysis to assign CDR3 sequences and most-parsimonious VDJ recombination scenarios. A later analysis defined each TCR beta chain by its CDR3 amino acid sequence plus V-gene family, and excluded reads lacking a unique V-gene family. A later analysis removed 550 to 700 highly shared, low-generation-probability nucleotide sequences to deal with suspected cross-contamination and a sequencing artifact. A later analysis calculated a clonal expansion index for each public chain from normalized within-repertoire ranks of inferred template counts. In a later analysis, generation probabilities were computed with a VDJ recombination model fitted to out-of-frame rearrangements, and the resulting probabilities were checked against IGoR. In a later analysis, hypergeometric tests were used to score TCR-TCR, TCR-HLA and TCR-CMV co-occurrence, with a repertoire-size bias correction applied to TCR pairs. A later analysis estimated false discovery rates by permuting HLA or CMV assignments 20 times. In a later analysis, co-occurring TCRs were grouped using DBSCAN, with TCRdist sequence similarity added in when clustering inside HLA-allele-positive subsets. For co-occurrence clustering, repertoires with fewer than 30,000 or more than 120,000 public chains were excluded, along with a handful of repertoires with anomalous nucleotide sharing. This immuneACCESS table, as held by TCRdb, lists in-frame sequences with V and J called but not all clones. Of the missing ones, under half trace to an unresolved V gene in checked studies; the others have no known cause. V and J calls and clone size are as listed in that table; D and trimming were resolved from the DNA. Present in this sample are about 200,000 clones, about four fifths of which were seen just once. The ten largest clones take up around 3.7% of the sample.

In total, approximately 690 healthy bone marrow donors made up the cohort. All cohort members were sampled while nominally healthy, although unrecorded immune exposures were likely present. The donor tested CMV seropositive, placing the donor among the roughly 300 seropositive members of the cohort. A peripheral blood sample was collected from each donor, and TCR beta sequencing was performed on peripheral blood mononuclear cells. Genomic DNA extraction from the blood cell samples was performed with the Qiagen DNeasy Blood Extraction Kit. The origin of this receptor is a man aged 40-50 years in good health and CMV-seropositive. Sequencing was carried out using PBMCs.

The nucleotide sequence reads TGCAGCGTTGCGTCGGCGGAAACTAATGAAAAACTGTTTTTT. It translates to CSVASAETNEKLFF. The chain is made from TRBV29-1 and TRBJ1-4, with no confident D gene call. Deletion took 4 bases off V and 1 base off J, with a span of 10 bases between the germline ends. Taken from the germline V gene, the CDR1 and CDR2 loops are SQVTM and ANQGSEA. Counted from cysteine to phenylalanine, this CDR3 has 14 amino acids. Just the 42-base CDR3 DNA is kept, in frame starting at base 1. Full variable domain (CDR3 extended with the reference TRBV29-1 and TRBJ1-4 proteins): SAVISQKPSRDICQRGTSLTIQCQVDSQVTMMFWYRQQPGQSLTLIATANQGSEATYESGFVIDKFPISRPNLTFSTLTVSNMSPEDSSIYLCSVASAETNEKLFFGSGTQLSVL.